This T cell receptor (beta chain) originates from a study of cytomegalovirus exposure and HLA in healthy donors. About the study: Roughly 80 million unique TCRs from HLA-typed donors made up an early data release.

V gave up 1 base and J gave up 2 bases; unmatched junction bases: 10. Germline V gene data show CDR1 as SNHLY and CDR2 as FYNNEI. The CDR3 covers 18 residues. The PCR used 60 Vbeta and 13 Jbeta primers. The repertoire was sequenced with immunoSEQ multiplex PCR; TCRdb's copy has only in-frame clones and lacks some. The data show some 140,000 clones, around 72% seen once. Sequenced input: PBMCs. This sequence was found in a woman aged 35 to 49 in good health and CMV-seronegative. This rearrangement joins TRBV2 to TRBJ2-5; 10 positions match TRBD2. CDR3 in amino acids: CASSEGGLAGALQETQYF. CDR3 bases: TGTGCCAGCAGTGAAGGCGGGCTAGCGGGGGCCCTACAAGAGACCCAGTACTTC. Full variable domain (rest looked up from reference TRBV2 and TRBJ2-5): EPEVTQTPSHQVTQMGQEVILRCVPISNHLYFYWYRQILGQKVEFLVSFYNNEISEKSEIFDDQFSVERPDGSNFTLKIRSTKLEDSAMYFCASSEGGLAGALQETQYFGPGTRLLVL.